Each of the 23 T cell receptor beta chains below was sequenced from the same sample in a study of cytomegalovirus exposure and HLA in healthy donors. The PCR was carried out with 60 Vbeta primers and 13 Jbeta primers. Produced via immunoSEQ multiplex PCR; TCRdb's table is partial and in-frame only. The sample comprises 100,000 to 150,000 clones, 77% of which are singletons, and 9.5% to 15% rests with the top ten. The sample consisted of PBMCs. The source is a woman aged 35 to 49 in good health and CMV-seropositive.

This chain links TRBV2 with TRBJ1-2, with 9 bases fitting TRBD1. The CDR3 extends over 14 amino acids. The V gene end was trimmed by 1 base and the J gene end by 8 bases; junction bases not matched to a gene: 5. Germline loops: CDR1 SNHLY, CDR2 FYNNEI. The CDR3 spells CASSEVGQGSGYTF. DNA for the CDR3: TGTGCCAGCAGTGAAGTGGGACAGGGAAGCGGCTACACCTTC. The entire variable domain, with the rest obtained from reference TRBV2 and TRBJ1-2, is as follows: EPEVTQTPSHQVTQMGQEVILRCVPISNHLYFYWYRQILGQKVEFLVSFYNNEISEKSEIFDDQFSVERPDGSNFTLKIRSTKLEDSAMYFCASSEVGQGSGYTFGSGTRLTVV.

This clone has a single count. The V and J genes are TRBV19 and TRBJ2-7; TRBD2 might be the D (5 bases). The CDR3 totals 14 residues. Germline lookup yields CDR1 LNHDA and CDR2 SQIVND (reference sequence). V lost 5 bases to trimming and J lost 5 bases, with 16 bases between them. The CDR3 here is CASSRSGSYHEQYF. The CDR3 coding sequence is TGTGCCAGTAGTCGCAGCGGTAGTTACCACGAGCAGTACTTC.

The rearrangement links TRBV27 to TRBJ2-7, with TRBD1 matching 8 bases. The germline V gene encodes CDR1 MNHEY and CDR2 SMNVEV (reference sequence). V gave up 0 bases and J gave up 7 bases; unmatched junction bases: 8. The CDR3 is made up of 15 amino acids. The chain's CDR3 is CASSLSRQGLGEQYF. The CDR3 bases are TGTGCCAGCAGTTTATCCCGACAGGGGCTTGGGGAGCAGTACTTC.

V is TRBV19 and J is TRBJ1-1, with D possibly matching TRBD1 (6 bases). Trimming stripped 3 bases from V and 1 base from J, with 18 bases between. Germline lookup yields CDR1 LNHDA and CDR2 SQIVND (reference sequence). The CDR3 is made up of 17 amino acids. CDR3 DNA sequence: TGTGCCAGTAGTATTTTTTCGGGGAGGGGGAGGAACACTGAAGCTTTCTTT. It translates to CASSIFSGRGRNTEAFF. The full variable domain, rest sourced from reference TRBV19 and TRBJ1-1, is DGGITQSPKYLFRKEGQNVTLSCEQNLNHDAMYWYRQDPGQGLRLIYYSQIVNDFQKGDIAEGYSVSREKKESFPLTVTSAQKNPTAFYLCASSIFSGRGRNTEAFFGQGTRLTVV.

The chain uses TRBV4-2 and TRBJ1-1; D is ambiguous. The V end was cut by 1 base, the J end by 4 bases, with 13 bases between. The CDR3 consists of 15 residues. The V gene's germline CDR1 is LGHNA and CDR2 YNFKEQ. In nucleotides, the CDR3 is TGTGCCAGCAGCCAAGTTCTGGGTCGGGGCACTGAAGCTTTCTTT. This codes for CASSQVLGRGTEAFF.

The genes are TRBV11-3 and TRBJ1-1; 8 bases agree with TRBD1. Trimming cost V 4 bases and J 1 base; bases outside gene matches: 5. There are 15 residues in the CDR3. From germline, CDR1 is SGHNT and CDR2 YENEEA. DNA of the CDR3: TGTGCCAGCAGCTCGGGACAGGAAGGGAACACTGAAGCTTTCTTT. It encodes CASSSGQEGNTEAFF.

J is TRBJ2-1 and V is TRBV5-4; D unclear. This CDR3 spans 16 amino acids. Trimming shortened V by 7 bases and J by 2 bases, and 19 bases separated the two germline ends. Germline lookup yields CDR1 SGHNT and CDR2 YYREEE (reference sequence). The CDR3, as DNA: TGTGCCAGCTTTCTCGGGTCCCACCCTCCCTACAATGAGCAGTTCTTC. Translated, it gives CASFLGSHPPYNEQFF.

The V call is TRBV30, the J call TRBJ2-7, with 9 bases matching TRBD2. Germline V gene data show CDR1 as GTSNPN and CDR2 as SVGIG (reference sequence). There are 15 residues in the CDR3. Trimming removed 3 bases from V and 3 bases from J; junction bases left unmatched: 9. The CDR3 region is CAWRDSGGFYYEQYF. The CDR3 nucleotides are TGTGCCTGGAGGGATAGCGGGGGATTCTACTACGAGCAGTACTTC. The complete variable domain, with remaining parts taken from reference TRBV30 and TRBJ2-7, reads SQTIHQWPATLVQPVGSPLSLECTVEGTSNPNLYWYRQAAGRGLQLLFYSVGIGQISSEVPQNLSASRPQDRQFILSSKKLLLSDSGFYLCAWRDSGGFYYEQYFGPGTRLTVT.

The chain carries TRBV7-9 and TRBJ2-7; no firm D call. Germline V gene sequence: CDR1 SEHNR, CDR2 FQNEAQ (reference sequence). Between the trimmed V and J ends, which lost 0 bases and 2 bases, there was a span of 8 bases. CDR3 length: 14 residues. The CDR3: CASSLAGRPYEQYF. The DNA for the CDR3 is TGTGCCAGCAGCTTAGCGGGCCGTCCCTACGAGCAGTACTTC. The variable domain in full, with the rest retrieved from reference TRBV7-9 and TRBJ2-7, is DTGVSQNPRHKITKRGQNVTFRCDPISEHNRLYWYRQTLGQGPEFLTYFQNEAQLEKSRLLSDRFSAERPKGSFSTLEIQRTEQGDSAMYLCASSLAGRPYEQYFGPGTRLTVT.

The chain uses TRBV19 and TRBJ1-4, with D possibly matching TRBD1 (6 bases). The CDR3 runs to 14 residues. V lost 7 bases to trimming and J lost 6 bases, with 15 bases between them. Germline lookup yields CDR1 LNHDA and CDR2 SQIVND (reference sequence). The CDR3 DNA reads as TGTGCCAGTACCGTACAGGGCGTAGATGAAAAACTGTTTTTT. It encodes CASTVQGVDEKLFF. Looking up the rest from reference TRBV19 and TRBJ1-4 gives the full variable domain: DGGITQSPKYLFRKEGQNVTLSCEQNLNHDAMYWYRQDPGQGLRLIYYSQIVNDFQKGDIAEGYSVSREKKESFPLTVTSAQKNPTAFYLCASTVQGVDEKLFFGSGTQLSVL.

The CDR3 loop is CASRPGQDLYEQYF. CDR3 in DNA: TGCGCCAGCCGACCCGGACAAGACCTCTACGAGCAGTACTTC. This sequence joins TRBV5-1 and TRBJ2-7; D possibly corresponds to TRBD1 (5 bases). The length of the CDR3 is 14 residues. Germline-derived CDR1 and CDR2 are SGHRS and YFSETQ. Trimming removed 7 bases from V and 3 bases from J, with 17 bases in between.

This clone was observed once. The chain recombines TRBV5-1 with TRBJ2-7, with 10 bases lining up with TRBD1. Germline trimming cut 2 bases from V and 3 bases from J; bases unmatched to any gene: 2. The CDR3 sequence is 14 residues long. The germline gives CDR1 SGHRS, CDR2 YFSETQ. This CDR3 is CASSFRDRGYEQYF. CDR3 DNA sequence: TGCGCCAGCAGCTTTCGGGACAGGGGCTACGAGCAGTACTTC.

This chain joins TRBV25-1 and TRBJ2-3; TRBD2 matches at 11 bases. The germline CDR1 and CDR2 sequences are MGHDK and SYGVNS. The CDR3 contains 15 residues. With V trimmed by 3 bases and J by 4 bases, 3 bases remained unmatched. CDR3 loop: CASSDVGLAADTQYF. The CDR3 DNA sequence: TGTGCCAGCAGTGATGTGGGACTAGCGGCAGATACGCAGTATTTT.

The rearrangement links TRBV5-6 to TRBJ2-5, with 8 bases aligning to TRBD2. This CDR3 region has 16 residues. The V and J ends lost 3 bases and 0 bases, in that order; junction bases with no gene match: 7. From germline, CDR1 is SGHDT and CDR2 YYEEEE. In DNA form, the CDR3 reads TGTGCCAGCAGCTCTGTAGCGGGAATCAACCAAGAGACCCAGTACTTC. Its translation is CASSSVAGINQETQYF.

The J gene is TRBJ1-1, the V gene TRBV5-1; a weak D match, TRBD1 (5 bases). Germline V gene data show CDR1 as SGHRS and CDR2 as YFSETQ. The CDR3 loop spans 15 amino acids. V was pared by 1 base and J by 0 bases, with 10 bases between. The CDR3 region is CASSLYDSLNTEAFF. The CDR3 nucleotides are TGCGCCAGCAGCTTGTACGACAGCCTGAACACTGAAGCTTTCTTT.

This clone has only a few counts. The chain uses TRBV5-8 and TRBJ1-1, with a possible D match to TRBD1 (5 bases). V was clipped by 4 bases and J by 0 bases, with 13 bases between them. CDR1 is SGHTS and CDR2 is YDEGEE in the germline V gene. This CDR3 region has 15 residues. As DNA, the CDR3 is TGTGCCAGCAGCCAGAGGACATCGCTGAACACTGAAGCTTTCTTT. Amino acid sequence: CASSQRTSLNTEAFF.

The genes are TRBV28 and TRBJ2-7, with TRBD2 as a possible D gene (5 bases). Germline values: CDR1 MDHEN, CDR2 SYDVKM. Between the trimmed V and J ends, which lost 3 bases and 4 bases, there was a span of 16 bases. There are 15 residues in the CDR3. Here the CDR3 DNA reads TGTGCCAGCAGTTTGGCGGGCAGAAGGTCGTACGAGCAGTACTTC. It yields the protein CASSLAGRRSYEQYF.

This clone has a single count. This chain links TRBV7-9 with TRBJ2-3; 9 bases align to TRBD2. Trimming at V came to 4 bases and at J to 2 bases, leaving 10 bases not matched to a gene. The CDR3 is 17 amino acids. CDR1 and CDR2 (germline): SEHNR, FQNEAQ (reference sequence). The CDR3 nucleotides are TGTGCCAGCAGCTCCCACGGCCTAGCGGGGCTCACAGATACGCAGTATTTT. Translation: CASSSHGLAGLTDTQYF.

This chain links TRBV5-1 with TRBJ2-1, with 8 nucleotides matching TRBD2. The V gene's germline CDR1 is SGHRS and CDR2 YFSETQ. The CDR3 runs to 16 residues. After removal of 0 bases from V and 7 bases from J, the junction contained 9 bases not matched to a gene. Here the CDR3 DNA reads TGCGCCAGCAGCTTGGTCGGGGGGGCAGGGGTGAATGAGCAGTTCTTC. This encodes CASSLVGGAGVNEQFF.

The chain carries TRBV19 and TRBJ2-3; D is undetermined. CDR3 length: 13 amino acids. CDR1 LNHDA and CDR2 SQIVND come from the germline V gene (reference sequence). Trimming pared 9 bases from V and 0 bases from J, leaving 10 bases between. In DNA form, the CDR3 reads TGTGCCAGCGCTGGAGTTAGCACAGATACGCAGTATTTT. It specifies CASAGVSTDTQYF.

V is TRBV6-5 and J is TRBJ2-7; possibly TRBD2 for D (6 bases). The CDR3 totals 14 residues. V gave up 6 bases and J gave up 3 bases, with 15 bases separating them. Germline lookup yields CDR1 MNHEY and CDR2 SVGAGI. The CDR3 nucleotides read TGTGCCAGCAGACCCGGGACTCGGTACTACGAGCAGTACTTC. Protein product: CASRPGTRYYEQYF.

The chain carries TRBV18 and TRBJ1-1; tentative D call: TRBD1 (6 bases). Germline lookup yields CDR1 KGHSH and CDR2 LQKENI. This CDR3 is 15 amino acids long. V dropped 2 bases and J dropped 5 bases, with 15 bases sitting between them. The CDR3 sequence is CASSPEAGAVTEAFF. CDR3 sequence (DNA): TGTGCCAGCTCACCAGAGGCAGGGGCTGTAACTGAAGCTTTCTTT.

CDR3 loop: CASSVASGSPHGTQYF. The DNA of the CDR3 is TGTGCCAGCAGCGTAGCTAGCGGGAGCCCCCACGGGACGCAGTATTTT. This sequence joins TRBV9 and TRBJ2-3; 10 nucleotides agree with TRBD2. V gave up 0 bases and J gave up 9 bases; unmatched junction bases: 10. The CDR3 sequence is 16 residues long. Germline V CDR1 and CDR2: SGDLS, YYNGEE.